This T cell receptor beta chain stems from a study of post-analysis software for immune sequencing data. Study-level information: Patients had relapsing-remitting, secondary progressive or progressive-relapsing multiple sclerosis; some lacked subtype. Study results and caveats: Batch-matched samples strongly co-clustered by F measure. Patients had higher frequencies than controls of roughly 5 TRBV segments, including TRBV5-6, TRBV5-1 and TRBV20-1.

The sample holds many counts of this clonotype. Antigen unknown. Unique molecular identifiers featured in each of the TCR beta cDNA libraries. Input amounts of 1 to 10 million T cells were used. These gave roughly 500,000 cDNA molecules, so each molecule approximated one T cell. TCRdb re-derived calls from the PCR reads in MiXCR, one entry per CDR3 protein. The table records about 160,000 distinct CDR3 sequences, around 36% of them present only once. CDR1 is ENHRY and CDR2 is SYGVKD in the germline V gene. V gave up 4 bases and J gave up 6 bases; unmatched junction bases: 13. The CDR3 consists of 18 residues.

The chain has TRBV10-3 and TRBJ2-4, with 12 bases identical to TRBD2. The sample here was blood, taken after autologous hematopoietic stem cell transplantation. This receptor was identified in a girl between 5 and 17 years old with multiple sclerosis. The CDR3 is CAISASSGRAVGRNIQYF. CDR3 in DNA: TGTGCCATCAGTGCTTCTAGCGGGAGGGCCGTGGGGCGAAACATTCAGTACTTC.